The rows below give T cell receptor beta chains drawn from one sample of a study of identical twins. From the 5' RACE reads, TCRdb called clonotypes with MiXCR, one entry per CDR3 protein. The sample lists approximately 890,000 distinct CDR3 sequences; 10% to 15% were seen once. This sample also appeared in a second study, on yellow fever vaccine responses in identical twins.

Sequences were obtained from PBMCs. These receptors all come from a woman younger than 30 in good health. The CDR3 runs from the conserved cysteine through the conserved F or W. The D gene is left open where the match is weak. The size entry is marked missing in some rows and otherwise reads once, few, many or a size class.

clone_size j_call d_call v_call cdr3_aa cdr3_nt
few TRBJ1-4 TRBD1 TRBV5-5 CASSLGPTGDKLFF TGTGCCAGCAGCTTAGGACCAACAGGGGACAAACTGTTTTTT
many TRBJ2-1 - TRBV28 CASRRSVSSYNEQFF TGTGCCAGCAGGAGGAGTGTGAGCTCCTACAATGAGCAGTTCTTC
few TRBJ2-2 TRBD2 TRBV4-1 CASSQDILAGVNTGELFF TGCGCCAGCAGCCAAGATATACTAGCGGGAGTTAACACCGGGGAGCTGTTTTTT
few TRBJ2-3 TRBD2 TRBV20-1 CSPTSRDTQYF TGCAGTCCGACTAGCCGGGATACGCAGTATTTT
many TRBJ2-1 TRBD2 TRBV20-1 CSARSLAGADYNEQFF TGCAGTGCTAGATCACTAGCGGGGGCCGACTACAATGAGCAGTTCTTC
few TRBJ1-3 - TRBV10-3 CAIRADGRDTIYF TGTGCCATCAGAGCGGACGGCCGGGACACCATATATTTT
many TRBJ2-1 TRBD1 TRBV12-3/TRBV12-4 CASSPSTGLQFF TGTGCCAGCAGTCCCTCGACAGGGTTGCAGTTCTTC
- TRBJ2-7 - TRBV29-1 CSGQYSSYEQYF TGCAGCGGACAATATAGTTCCTACGAGCAGTACTTC
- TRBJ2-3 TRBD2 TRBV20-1 CSARDPSGATDTQYF TGCAGTGCTAGAGATCCTAGCGGAGCCACAGATACGCAGTATTTT
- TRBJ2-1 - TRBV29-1 CSVAYISSYNEQFF TGCAGCGTTGCCTATATTAGCTCCTACAATGAGCAGTTCTTC
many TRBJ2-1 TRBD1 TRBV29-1 CSVYRDRVNEQFF TGCAGCGTTTACCGGGACAGGGTGAATGAGCAGTTCTTC
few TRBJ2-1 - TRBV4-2 CASSQEPSQANEQFF TGTGCCAGCAGCCAAGAACCCTCCCAGGCAAATGAGCAGTTCTTC
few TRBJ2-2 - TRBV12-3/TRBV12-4 CASSLTVGELFF TGTGCCAGCAGTTTAACAGTCGGGGAGCTGTTTTTT
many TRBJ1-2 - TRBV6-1 CASSSQAFFGYTF TGTGCCAGCAGTAGCCAGGCCTTTTTCGGCTACACCTTC
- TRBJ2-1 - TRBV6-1 CASSESPAPSYNERFF TGTGCCAGCAGTGAAAGCCCAGCCCCCTCCTACAATGAGCGGTTCTTC
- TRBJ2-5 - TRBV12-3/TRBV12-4 CASSPIGLEGEGETQYF TGTGCCAGCAGCCCGATAGGATTAGAGGGGGAGGGAGAGACCCAGTACTTC
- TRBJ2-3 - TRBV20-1 CSARPPGGSTDTQYF TGCAGTGCTAGACCGCCCGGCGGAAGCACAGATACGCAGTATTTT
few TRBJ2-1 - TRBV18 CASSQTTSFSEQFF TGTGCCAGCTCGCAGACGACTAGTTTTTCTGAGCAGTTCTTC
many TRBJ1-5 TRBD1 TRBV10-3 CATGTGGNQPQHF TGTGCCACAGGGACAGGGGGGAATCAGCCCCAGCATTTT
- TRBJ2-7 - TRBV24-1 CATSDFEGYEQYF TGTGCCACCAGTGATTTTGAGGGATACGAGCAGTACTTC
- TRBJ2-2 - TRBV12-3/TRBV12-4 CAFSFSISWGSGLAGELFF TGTGCCTTCAGTTTTTCCATCTCGTGGGGATCCGGACTTGCCGGGGAGCTGTTTTTT
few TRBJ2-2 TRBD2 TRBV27 CASSLTRGGSTGELFF TGTGCCAGCAGCCTTACACGGGGGGGAAGTACCGGGGAGCTGTTTTTT
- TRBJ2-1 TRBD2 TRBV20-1 CSAPPSGLAGVTYNEQFF TGCAGTGCCCCCCCCTCGGGACTAGCGGGAGTGACCTACAATGAGCAGTTCTTC
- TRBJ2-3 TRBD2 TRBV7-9 CASSLLAENTDTQYF TGTGCCAGCAGCCTTCTAGCGGAAAACACAGATACGCAGTATTTT
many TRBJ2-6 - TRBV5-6 CASSLVLLMSSGANVLTF TGTGCCAGCAGCTTGGTGTTGCTAATGAGCTCTGGGGCCAACGTCCTGACTTTC
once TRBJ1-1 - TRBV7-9 CASSASGQADEAFF TGTGCCAGCAGCGCGTCGGGACAAGCAGATGAAGCTTTCTTT
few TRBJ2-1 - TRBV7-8 CASSLYRVREIRSYNEQFF TGTGCCAGCAGCTTATATCGGGTTCGGGAGATTAGGTCCTACAATGAGCAGTTCTTC
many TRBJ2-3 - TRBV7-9 CASSIRGRTDTQYF TGTGCCAGCAGCATCAGGGGACGCACAGATACGCAGTATTTT
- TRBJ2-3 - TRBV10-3 CAISEVQGSSTDTQYF TGTGCCATCAGTGAGGTCCAGGGTAGCAGCACAGATACGCAGTATTTT
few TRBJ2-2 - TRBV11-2 CASSVDRPNTGELFF TGTGCCAGCAGCGTAGACAGGCCCAACACCGGGGAGCTGTTTTTT
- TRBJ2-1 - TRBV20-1 CSDSPGTGEQFF TGCAGTGACAGCCCAGGGACGGGTGAGCAGTTCTTC
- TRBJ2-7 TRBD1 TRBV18 CASSPLSTGVGYEQYF TGTGCCAGCTCACCACTATCTACAGGGGTTGGCTACGAGCAGTACTTC
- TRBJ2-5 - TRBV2 CASSEGAGETQYF TGTGCCAGCAGTGAAGGGGCTGGAGAGACCCAGTACTTC
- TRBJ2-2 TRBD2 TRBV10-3 CATSRVWGGPDTGELFF TGTGCCACAAGCAGAGTCTGGGGAGGGCCTGACACCGGGGAGCTGTTTTTT
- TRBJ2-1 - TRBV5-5 CASTEGGSYNEQFF TGTGCCAGCACCGAAGGGGGCTCCTACAATGAGCAGTTCTTC
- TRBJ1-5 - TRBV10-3 CAIGTDGYSNQPQHF TGTGCCATCGGAACGGACGGATATAGCAATCAGCCCCAGCATTTT
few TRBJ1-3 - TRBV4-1 CASSRPEQIAGNTIYF TGCGCCAGCAGCCGCCCCGAACAGATCGCTGGAAACACCATATATTTT
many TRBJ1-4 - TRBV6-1 CASIEFATNEKLFF TGTGCCAGCATCGAGTTCGCAACTAATGAAAAACTGTTTTTT
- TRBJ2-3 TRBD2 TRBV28 CASSLPSGGSTDTQYF TGTGCCAGCAGTTTACCTAGCGGGGGGTCCACAGATACGCAGTATTTT
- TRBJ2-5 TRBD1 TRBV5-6 CASSLLPTGMQTQYF TGTGCCAGCAGTCTCCTCCCGACAGGGATGCAGACCCAGTACTTC
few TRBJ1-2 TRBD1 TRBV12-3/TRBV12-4 CASSVYSGQRNYGYTF TGTGCCAGCAGTGTCTACTCGGGACAGAGGAACTATGGCTACACCTTC
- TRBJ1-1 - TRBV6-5 CASSWGPVNTEAFF TGTGCCAGCAGTTGGGGACCGGTGAACACTGAAGCTTTCTTT
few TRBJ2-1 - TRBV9 CASSVAPLNEQFF TGTGCCAGCAGCGTAGCCCCCCTCAATGAGCAGTTCTTC
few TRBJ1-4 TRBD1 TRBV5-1 CASSPNTGAREKLFF TGCGCCAGCAGCCCCAACACAGGGGCACGTGAAAAACTGTTTTTT
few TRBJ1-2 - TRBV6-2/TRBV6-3 CASSWIDGYTF TGTGCCAGCAGTTGGATCGATGGCTACACCTTC
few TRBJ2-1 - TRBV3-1 CASSQGGVFYNEQFF TGTGCCAGCAGCCAAGGAGGGGTGTTCTACAATGAGCAGTTCTTC
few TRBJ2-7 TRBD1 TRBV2 CASSVPGTGGDEQYF TGTGCCAGCAGCGTCCCCGGGACAGGGGGCGACGAGCAGTACTTC
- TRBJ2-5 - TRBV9 CASSMTRLPPETQYF TGTGCCAGCAGCATGACGAGACTTCCCCCAGAGACCCAGTACTTC
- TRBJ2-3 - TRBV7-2 CASSLAEAYTDTQYF TGTGCCAGCAGCTTAGCGGAAGCATACACAGATACGCAGTATTTT
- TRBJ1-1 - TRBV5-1 CASSLNPRQPTEAFF TGCGCCAGCAGCTTGAATCCCAGGCAACCCACTGAAGCTTTCTTT
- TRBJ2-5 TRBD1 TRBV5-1 CASSFGQGPQETQYF TGCGCCAGCAGCTTTGGACAGGGGCCACAAGAGACCCAGTACTTC
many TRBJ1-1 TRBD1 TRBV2 CASSESWGTGDMNTEAFF TGTGCCAGCAGTGAGTCGTGGGGGACAGGGGACATGAACACTGAAGCTTTCTTT
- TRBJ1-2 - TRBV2 CASSEALVLAGKSNGYTF TGTGCCAGCAGTGAAGCACTCGTATTAGCGGGCAAATCGAATGGCTACACCTTC